The 10 T cell receptor beta chains below come from one sample, sequenced in a study of T cell changes during pregnancy in multiple sclerosis (dated by TCRdb to between 2018 and 2020). Library creation used the immunoSEQ multiplex PCR assay. What TCRdb holds here is the immuneACCESS table cut down to in-frame rearrangements. Part of the clones is not present; checked against another copy, under half of the missing clones reflect an unresolved V gene, and the others are unexplained. The sample table holds over 90,000 clones, of which about 90% were seen once. Roughly 0.93% of the sample belongs to the ten largest clones. Sequencing was performed on peripheral blood, taken after pregnancy. The origin of the receptors is a female donor with multiple sclerosis, enrolled in a pregnancy study.

This clone was seen just once. This rearrangement joins TRBV5-1 to TRBJ2-1; D remains unclear. V lost 0 bases, J lost 10 bases, and 11 bases lay in between. This CDR3 is built from 13 residues. Germline assignment: CDR1 SGHRS and CDR2 YFSETQ. DNA for the CDR3: TGCGCCAGCAGCTTGGCCGGCGGTTGGGAGCAGTTCTTC. It translates to CASSLAGGWEQFF.

The chain employs TRBV5-1 and TRBJ1-6, with TRBD1 matching 7 bases. Germline CDR1 SGHRS, CDR2 YFSETQ. This CDR3 comprises 15 residues. After removal of 3 bases from V and 5 bases from J, the junction contained 5 bases not matched to a gene. The DNA for the CDR3 is TGCGCCAGCAGCTCGGGGACAGTGGATAATTCACCCCTCCACTTT. Amino acids: CASSSGTVDNSPLHF.

The chain carries TRBV2 and TRBJ1-1, with D maybe TRBD1 (5 bases). CDR1 and CDR2 (germline): SNHLY, FYNNEI. CDR3 length equals 16 residues. The V end lost 6 bases, the J end lost 1 base, and 18 bases lay between the germline ends. In DNA form, the CDR3 reads TGTGCCAGCAGCTCGCACAGAAGGAGGGGGAACACTGAAGCTTTCTTT. As protein: CASSSHRRRGNTEAFF.

V gene TRBV29-1 combines with J gene TRBJ2-7; TRBD1 agrees at 7 bases. Germline assignment: CDR1 SQVTM and CDR2 ANQGSEA. Trimming took 7 bases from V and 2 from J; bases not matched to a gene: 5. The CDR3 runs 12 residues. The CDR3 coding sequence is TGCAGCGCCGTGACAGGGACCTACGAGCAGTACTTC. Amino acid sequence: CSAVTGTYEQYF.

The genes are TRBV19 and TRBJ2-7; 8 bases line up with TRBD2. The trim removed 1 base at V and 0 bases at J, leaving 2 bases unmatched. CDR3 length: 15 residues. CDR1 LNHDA and CDR2 SQIVND come from the germline V gene (reference sequence). CDR3 loop: CASSIALAASYEQYF. CDR3 sequence (DNA): TGTGCCAGTAGTATAGCACTAGCGGCCTCCTACGAGCAGTACTTC.

The chain is built from TRBV15 and TRBJ2-7; D remains unclear. The CDR3 is 11 amino acids. The germline V gene has CDR1 LNHNV and CDR2 YYDKDF (reference sequence). Trimming removed 3 bases from V and 5 bases from J, with 5 bases in between. The CDR3 coding sequence is TGTGCCACCAGCAGTTTTAACGAGCAGTACTTC. Amino acid sequence: CATSSFNEQYF.

The chain links TRBV5-4 to TRBJ2-2; D possibly corresponds to TRBD1 (6 bases). CDR3 length: 14 amino acids. Germline lookup yields CDR1 SGHNT and CDR2 YYREEE (reference sequence). Deletions cut 4 bases from V and 5 bases from J, with 12 bases between. CDR3: CASSKQGGTGELFF. In DNA, the CDR3 is TGTGCCAGCAGCAAACAGGGTGGAACCGGGGAGCTGTTTTTT. Full variable domain (missing parts from reference TRBV5-4 and TRBJ2-2): ETGVTQSPTHLIKTRGQQVTLRCSSQSGHNTVSWYQQALGQGPQFIFQYYREEENGRGNFPPRFSGLQFPNYSSELNVNALELDDSALYLCASSKQGGTGELFFGEGSRLTVL.

V and J are TRBV6-5 and TRBJ1-2; D unresolved. V was pared by 10 bases and J by 5 bases, with 14 bases between. The germline V gene encodes CDR1 MNHEY and CDR2 SVGAGI. The CDR3 covers 12 residues. The CDR3 nucleotides read TGTGCCAACCCTACTCGGCGGTATGGCTACACCTTC. Its translation: CANPTRRYGYTF.

As DNA, the CDR3 is TGTGCCAGCAGTTTTAGTAGCGGCACCGGGGAGCTGTTTTTT. It specifies CASSFSSGTGELFF. V gene TRBV28 combines with J gene TRBJ2-2; TRBD2 might be the D (6 bases). This CDR3 comprises 14 residues. Germline V gives CDR1 MDHEN, CDR2 SYDVKM. V lost 3 bases and J lost 4, with 9 bases in between.

The chain uses TRBV5-1 and TRBJ1-2, with 9 bases identical to TRBD1. Germline CDR1 and CDR2: SGHRS and YFSETQ. V shed 4 bases and J 6 bases; nucleotides not matched to a gene: 13. The CDR3 runs to 16 residues. In nucleotides, the CDR3 is TGCGCCAGCAGCCCCCAACCGGGACAGGGATTCGATGGCTACACCTTC. It yields the protein CASSPQPGQGFDGYTF.